These 30 T cell receptor beta chains came from one sample sequenced in a study of blood T cell repertoires in COVID-19. The method was immunoSEQ multiplex PCR; TCRdb's version includes in-frame clones alone and lacks a portion of them. The profile shows tens of thousands of clones, roughly 83% of them singletons. The sample consisted of peripheral blood. Receptors originate from a human donor in a cohort sampled during active COVID-19.

The genes are TRBV19 and TRBJ1-5; TRBD1 aligns across 8 bases. The CDR3 is made up of 14 amino acids. Germline V gene data show CDR1 as LNHDA and CDR2 as SQIVND (reference sequence). J gave up 2 bases and V 4 bases, and 1 base lay outside the gene matches. DNA of the CDR3: TGTGCCAGTAGTACGACAGGGGGCAATCAGCCCCAGCATTTT. It specifies CASSTTGGNQPQHF.

This clone was detected a few times. The chain has TRBV5-1 and TRBJ2-2; a weak D match, TRBD1 (5 bases). V lost 2 bases and J 1 base, leaving 9 bases between the germline ends. CDR1 and CDR2 (germline): SGHRS, YFSETQ. The CDR3 covers 15 residues. CDR3 protein: CASSLGRENTGELFF. DNA of the CDR3: TGCGCCAGCAGCTTAGGCAGGGAGAACACCGGGGAGCTGTTTTTT.

This chain links TRBV19 with TRBJ1-4; D is possibly TRBD1 (6 bases). Germline CDR1 is LNHDA and CDR2 is SQIVND (reference sequence). The V and J ends lost 7 bases and 8 bases respectively, with 23 bases between them. The CDR3 is 16 amino acids. The DNA of the CDR3 is TGTGCCAGTACCGGGGGGCGCACCTTTGGAGGAGAAAAACTGTTTTTT. This encodes CASTGGRTFGGEKLFF.

As concerns this clone: This sample includes further DNA sequences coding for the same CDR3. Here the CDR3 DNA reads TGTGCCAGCAGCTTAGGGGGTCGCAGGGGGCGAGTCTATGGCTACACCTTC. Translating gives CASSLGGRRGRVYGYTF. The J gene is TRBJ1-2, the V gene TRBV7-9; the match to TRBD1 covers 8 bases. The CDR3 spans 17 residues. Trimming removed 1 base from V and 4 bases from J; junction bases left unmatched: 11. Germline CDR1 SEHNR, CDR2 FQNEAQ (reference sequence).

The chain recombines TRBV6-1 with TRBJ1-4; TRBD1 aligns across 11 bases. CDR1 is MNHNS, CDR2 SASEGT, per germline. The junction had 9 bases not matched to a gene; V was cut back by 3 bases and J by 3 bases. This CDR3 region has 18 residues. The CDR3 DNA is TGTGCCAGCAGTGATGAAGGACAGGGGGCTTTACCTAATGAAAAACTGTTTTTT. Protein product: CASSDEGQGALPNEKLFF.

The sample holds a few counts of this clone. The chain recombines TRBV27 with TRBJ2-7, with no clear D. This CDR3 is built from 10 residues. V lost 8 bases, J lost 4 bases, and 6 bases lay in between. Looked up from germline, CDR1 is MNHEY and CDR2 is SMNVEV (reference sequence). CDR3 nucleotide sequence: TGTGCCAGCCCCAAATACGAGCAGTACTTC. Its protein product is CASPKYEQYF.

This chain links TRBV6-2 or TRBV6-3 with TRBJ1-1; D gene unclear. V was clipped by 4 bases and J by 0 bases, with 9 bases between them. This CDR3 region has 14 residues. Germline CDR1 reads MNHEY; CDR2 reads SVGEGT. This chain's CDR3 is CASSLDFMNTEAFF. Here the CDR3 DNA reads TGTGCCAGCAGTTTAGACTTTATGAACACTGAAGCTTTCTTT.

The chain combines TRBV29-1 with TRBJ1-1; 7 bases agree with TRBD1. Germline trimming cut 6 bases from V and 0 bases from J; bases unmatched to any gene: 4. The CDR3 is made up of 13 amino acids. CDR1 and CDR2 from the germline V gene are SQVTM and ANQGSEA. The CDR3 sequence is CSVEGQMNTEAFF. The CDR3 DNA sequence: TGCAGCGTGGAGGGACAGATGAACACTGAAGCTTTCTTT.

The chain is built from TRBV2 and TRBJ1-1; D ambiguous. Per germline, CDR1 SNHLY and CDR2 FYNNEI. The CDR3 is 13 amino acids. Deletions cut 7 bases from V and 7 bases from J, with 16 bases between. CDR3 residues: CASTLGVMSEAFF. The CDR3 nucleotides read TGTGCCAGCACCCTCGGGGTGATGAGTGAAGCTTTCTTT.

This clone came up once. The rearrangement links TRBV18 to TRBJ2-2; D uncertain. The V end was cut by 1 base, the J end by 1 base, with 4 bases between. CDR3 length: 14 residues. Germline assignment: CDR1 KGHSH and CDR2 LQKENI. CDR3 sequence reads: CASSPRQNTGELFF. CDR3 nucleotide sequence: TGTGCCAGCTCACCACGTCAGAACACCGGGGAGCTGTTTTTT.

V and J are TRBV6-2 or TRBV6-3 and TRBJ2-7; a possible D gene is TRBD2 (5 bases). V gave up 5 bases and J gave up 3 bases, with 14 bases separating them. The CDR3 consists of 14 residues. Germline CDR1 is MNHEY and CDR2 is SVGEGT. The CDR3, as DNA: TGTGCCAGCAGTCCCGGGATCCGCTTCTACGAGCAGTACTTC. This translates into CASSPGIRFYEQYF.

This clone was seen a handful of times. The chain couples TRBV4-1 to TRBJ2-3; D is possibly TRBD1 (5 bases). Trimming cost V 2 bases and J 2 bases, with 14 bases left between them. The germline V gene encodes CDR1 MGHRA and CDR2 YSYEKL. The CDR3 totals 16 residues. The CDR3 DNA is TGCGCCAGCAGCCAAACCACAGGCCGAGTCACAGATACGCAGTATTTT. This codes for CASSQTTGRVTDTQYF.

This clone occurred a few times. The V call is TRBV29-1, the J call TRBJ2-7; 7 nucleotides match TRBD1. The CDR3 loop spans 11 amino acids. Germline V gives CDR1 SQVTM, CDR2 ANQGSEA. The J segment lost 5 bases and the V segment lost 7 bases, leaving 5 bases of the junction unmatched. The CDR3 here is CSAKTGHEQYF. In DNA, the CDR3 is TGCAGCGCCAAGACAGGGCACGAGCAGTACTTC.

The V call is TRBV30, the J call TRBJ2-7; a weak D match, TRBD2 (5 bases). In germline, CDR1 is GTSNPN, CDR2 SVGIG (reference sequence). V dropped 3 bases and J dropped 0 bases, with 9 bases sitting between them. This CDR3 comprises 13 residues. CDR3 loop: CAWRWRNSYEQYF. For the CDR3, the DNA is TGTGCCTGGAGGTGGAGGAACTCCTACGAGCAGTACTTC.

The chain is built from TRBV12-3 or TRBV12-4 and TRBJ1-2; 9 bases are shared with TRBD1. The CDR3 runs to 11 residues. Trimming removed 5 bases from V and 13 bases from J; junction bases left unmatched: 5. CDR3 amino acids: CASSPTGGSTF. DNA for the CDR3: TGTGCCAGCAGTCCGACAGGGGGGAGCACCTTC.

This clone was detected once. V usage is TRBV11-2 and J usage is TRBJ1-1; a weak D match, TRBD1 (5 bases). This CDR3 comprises 18 residues. V was cut by 2 bases and J by 4 bases, with 23 bases left in between. CDR1 and CDR2 (germline): SGHAT, FQNNGV. The CDR3 nucleotides are TGTGCCAGCAGCTTATTTGCTTTTGGGGAGGGGAGCGGCACTGAAGCTTTCTTT. This translates into CASSLFAFGEGSGTEAFF.

CDR3 region: CASGLGSSGGDTQYF. In nucleotides, the CDR3 is TGTGCTAGTGGTTTGGGGTCTAGCGGGGGAGATACGCAGTATTTT. This chain joins TRBV12-5 and TRBJ2-3, with 10 bases fitting TRBD2. Trimming cost V 1 base and J 5 bases; bases outside gene matches: 3. Germline assignment: CDR1 LGHNT and CDR2 FRNRAP. CDR3 length equals 15 residues.

The chain links TRBV7-8 to TRBJ1-5, with 8 bases that match TRBD1. Trimming at V came to 6 bases and at J to 2 bases, leaving 3 bases not matched to a gene. The germline V gene has CDR1 SGHVS and CDR2 FQNEAQ. CDR3 length: 14 residues. CDR3 DNA sequence: TGTGCCAGCAGTCAGGACAGGGGCAATCAGCCCCAGCATTTT. This translates into CASSQDRGNQPQHF.

The rearrangement links TRBV11-3 to TRBJ2-5; D unclear. The CDR3 runs to 14 residues. Germline V gives CDR1 SGHNT, CDR2 YENEEA. Trimming took off 1 base at V and 5 bases at J, with 11 bases between the two ends. The CDR3 loop is CASSLGSIVETQYF. The CDR3 DNA follows: TGTGCCAGCAGCTTAGGGTCTATTGTGGAGACCCAGTACTTC.

By its share, this clone is medium-sized. The chain employs TRBV7-2 and TRBJ1-2; tentatively, D is TRBD1 (6 bases). Germline loops: CDR1 SGHTA, CDR2 FQGNSA. The CDR3 is 15 residues long. The V end was cut by 2 bases, the J end by 4 bases, with 14 bases between. The CDR3 protein is CASSLSDRPFYGYTF. CDR3 sequence (DNA): TGTGCCAGCAGCTTAAGCGACAGGCCATTCTATGGCTACACCTTC.

V and J are TRBV28 and TRBJ1-2, with TRBD1 as a possible D gene (6 bases). The germline V and J ends were trimmed by 6 bases and 4 bases, with 21 bases remaining between them. Germline V lookup: CDR1 MDHEN, CDR2 SYDVKM. This CDR3 spans 16 amino acids. The CDR3 loop is CASRLLRGGEGYGYTF. The CDR3 DNA reads as TGTGCCAGCAGGCTGTTGAGGGGGGGCGAGGGCTATGGCTACACCTTC.

V gene TRBV7-2 combines with J gene TRBJ1-2; D gene unclear. V was shortened by 0 bases and J by 8 bases, with 13 bases between the two germline ends. The length of the CDR3 is 14 residues. In germline, CDR1 is SGHTA, CDR2 FQGNSA. The CDR3: CASSLAGSKRGYTF. In DNA, the CDR3 is TGTGCCAGCAGCTTAGCGGGCAGTAAAAGAGGCTACACCTTC. Based on the CDR3 plus reference TRBV7-2 and TRBJ1-2, the full variable domain is GAGVSQSPSNKVTEKGKDVELRCDPISGHTALYWYRQSLGQGLEFLIYFQGNSAPDKSGLPSDRFSAERTGGSVSTLTIQRTQQEDSAVYLCASSLAGSKRGYTFGSGTRLTVV.

The V and J genes are TRBV9 and TRBJ2-1; unclear D gene. The germline V and J ends were trimmed by 4 bases and 6 bases, with 14 bases remaining between them. CDR1 SGDLS and CDR2 YYNGEE come from the germline V gene. The CDR3 is 14 amino acids. The CDR3 DNA sequence: TGTGCCAGCAGCCCCGAGGTCTCCACCAATGAGCAGTTCTTC. It yields the protein CASSPEVSTNEQFF.

This chain joins TRBV6-4 and TRBJ1-1; 11 bases align to TRBD1. Germline values: CDR1 MRHNA, CDR2 SNTAGT. Trimming cost V 7 bases and J 5 bases; bases outside gene matches: 9. The CDR3 loop spans 15 amino acids. The CDR3 is CASMLGQGARTEAFF. CDR3 nucleotide sequence: TGTGCCAGCATGCTCGGACAGGGGGCGCGAACTGAAGCTTTCTTT.

This clone was found a few times. This chain uses TRBV5-1 with TRBJ2-7; possibly TRBD2 for D (6 bases). Trimming pared 4 bases from V and 0 bases from J, leaving 17 bases between. Germline V lookup: CDR1 SGHRS, CDR2 YFSETQ. The CDR3 is made up of 16 amino acids. In DNA, the CDR3 is TGCGCCAGCAGCCTACGTTGGGGACTCCTCTCCTACGAGCAGTACTTC. Amino acids: CASSLRWGLLSYEQYF.

The chain employs TRBV4-3 and TRBJ1-6; D not resolved. CDR3 size: 15 residues. V lost 0 bases and J 6 bases, leaving 9 bases between the germline ends. The V gene's germline CDR1 is LGHNA and CDR2 YSLEER. The CDR3 is CASSQEGRFNSPLHF. CDR3 nucleotide sequence: TGCGCCAGCAGCCAAGAAGGCAGGTTTAATTCACCCCTCCACTTT.

The chain is built from TRBV3-1 (or the pseudogene TRBV3-2) and TRBJ1-2; TRBD1 agrees at 7 bases. The CDR3 consists of 16 residues. V shed 1 base, J shed 0 bases, and the junction held 5 bases outside the gene matches. Per germline, CDR1 LGHDT and CDR2 YNNKEL (reference sequence). The CDR3 region is CASSQVQGTSNYGYTF. The CDR3 region has the DNA TGTGCCAGCAGCCAAGTACAGGGGACCTCTAACTATGGCTACACCTTC.

The chain employs TRBV7-2 and TRBJ1-6; D gene ambiguous. This CDR3 comprises 15 residues. Trimming left V 0 bases short and J 10 bases short, with 13 bases between. CDR1 is SGHTA and CDR2 is FQGNSA in the germline V gene. CDR3 residues: CASSLAEGKGSPLHF. CDR3 nucleotides: TGTGCCAGCAGCTTAGCGGAGGGAAAAGGGTCACCCCTCCACTTT.

The chain uses TRBV29-1 and TRBJ2-7; D is possibly TRBD1 (5 bases). The CDR3 is 11 amino acids. Germline V lookup: CDR1 SQVTM, CDR2 ANQGSEA. Trimming stripped 5 bases from V and 5 bases from J, with 10 bases between. The chain's CDR3 is CSVSDSDEQYF. The CDR3, as DNA: TGCAGCGTTAGCGACAGCGACGAGCAGTACTTC.

The CDR3 sequence is CASSLGLGVGTEAFF. CDR3 sequence (DNA): TGTGCCAGCAGCTTAGGACTAGGGGTAGGCACTGAAGCTTTCTTT. This sequence joins TRBV7-9 and TRBJ1-1, with D tentatively TRBD1 (5 bases). V lost 1 base and J lost 4, with 13 bases in between. The CDR3 contains 15 residues. The germline CDR1 and CDR2 sequences are SEHNR and FQNEAQ (reference sequence).